This record concerns one TCR beta chain sequence. What it recognizes is unknown. The data derive from a study of shared clonotypes between healthy human individuals. Study results and limitations: Researchers sampled blood only, noting tissue repertoires likely differ. The sharing of 4% to 5.5% of naive CD4 clonotypes was seen across a handful of donors.

CDR1 and CDR2 from the germline V gene are SGHRS and YFSETQ. This CDR3 has 15 residues. V lost 1 base to trimming and J lost 2 bases; unmatched junction nucleotides: 6. The sorted-subset replicate PCRs were given roughly 200 ng DNA, which is 30,000 or so T cell genomes. Measured with immunoSEQ multiplex PCR; TCRdb has only the in-frame clones, and not every one. The sample yields some 2.3 million clones, more than 80% seen once. This clonotype was obtained from a man aged 18 to 29 in good health. Some clones in this sample may be carry-over from other donors' samples. Sequencing was done on a sample of naive CD4+ T cells from PBMCs. Subset of the sample: CD45RA+ positively selected. The chain joins TRBV5-1 to TRBJ2-7, with 7 nucleotides matching TRBD1. The CDR3 nucleotides read TGCGCCAGCAGCTTGTCCGGGACAGACCCCTACGAGCAGTACTTC. Translated, it gives CASSLSGTDPYEQYF.